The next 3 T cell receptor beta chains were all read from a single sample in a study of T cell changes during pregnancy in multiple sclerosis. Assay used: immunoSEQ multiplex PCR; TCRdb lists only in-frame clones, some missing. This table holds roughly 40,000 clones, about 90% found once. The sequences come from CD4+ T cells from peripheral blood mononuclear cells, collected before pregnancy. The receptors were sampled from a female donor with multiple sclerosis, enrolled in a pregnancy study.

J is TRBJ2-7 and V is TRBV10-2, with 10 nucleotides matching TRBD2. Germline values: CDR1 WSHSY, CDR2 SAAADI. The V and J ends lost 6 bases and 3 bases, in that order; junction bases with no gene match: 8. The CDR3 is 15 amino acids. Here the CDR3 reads CASRPGLAAYYEQYF. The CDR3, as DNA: TGCGCCAGCAGACCCGGACTAGCGGCTTACTACGAGCAGTACTTC.

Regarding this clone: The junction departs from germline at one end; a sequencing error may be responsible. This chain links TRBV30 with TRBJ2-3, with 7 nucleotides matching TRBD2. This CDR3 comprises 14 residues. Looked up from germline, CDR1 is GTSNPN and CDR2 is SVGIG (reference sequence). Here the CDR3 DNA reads TGTGCCTGGAGTGTACGTGGGGACTATTCCCTCAGTAGATTT. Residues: CAWSVRGDYSLSRF.

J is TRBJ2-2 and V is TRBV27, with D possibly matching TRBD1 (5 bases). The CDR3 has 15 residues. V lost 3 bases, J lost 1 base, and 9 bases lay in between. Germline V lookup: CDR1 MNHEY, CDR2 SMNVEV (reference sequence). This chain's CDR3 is CASSFRGLNTGELFF. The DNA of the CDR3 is TGTGCCAGCAGTTTTAGGGGCTTGAACACCGGGGAGCTGTTTTTT.